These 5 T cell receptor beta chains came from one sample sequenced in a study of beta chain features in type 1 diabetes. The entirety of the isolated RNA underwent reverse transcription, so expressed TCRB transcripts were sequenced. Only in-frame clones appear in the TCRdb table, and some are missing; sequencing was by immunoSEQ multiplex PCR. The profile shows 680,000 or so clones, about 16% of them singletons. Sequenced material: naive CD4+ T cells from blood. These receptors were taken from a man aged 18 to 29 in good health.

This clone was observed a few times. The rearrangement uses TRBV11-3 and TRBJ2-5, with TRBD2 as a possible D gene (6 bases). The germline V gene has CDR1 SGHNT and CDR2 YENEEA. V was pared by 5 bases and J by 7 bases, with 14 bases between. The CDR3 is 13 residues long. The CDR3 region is CASSPGTGGTQYF. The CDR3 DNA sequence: TGTGCCAGCAGCCCAGGGACCGGGGGGACCCAGTACTTC.

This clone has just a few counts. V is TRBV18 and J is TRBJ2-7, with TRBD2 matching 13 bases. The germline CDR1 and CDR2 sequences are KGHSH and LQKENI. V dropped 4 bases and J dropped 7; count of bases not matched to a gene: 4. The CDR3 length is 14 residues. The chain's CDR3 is CASSQGLAGIEQYF. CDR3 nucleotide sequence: TGTGCCAGCTCACAGGGACTAGCGGGAATTGAGCAGTACTTC.

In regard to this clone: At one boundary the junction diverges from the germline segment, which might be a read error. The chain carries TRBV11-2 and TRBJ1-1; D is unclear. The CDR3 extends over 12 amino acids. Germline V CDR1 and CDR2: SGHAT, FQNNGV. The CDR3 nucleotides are TGTGCCAGCAGCTTAGATCTCAGGATTATCTCCTTT. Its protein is CASSLDLRIISF.

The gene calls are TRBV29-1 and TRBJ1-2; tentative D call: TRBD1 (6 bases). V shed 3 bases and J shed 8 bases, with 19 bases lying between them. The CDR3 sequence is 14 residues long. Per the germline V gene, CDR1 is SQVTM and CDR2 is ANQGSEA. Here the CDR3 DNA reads TGCAGCGTTGACGGACAGCTCACCTTCGGGGGCTACACCTTC. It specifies CSVDGQLTFGGYTF.

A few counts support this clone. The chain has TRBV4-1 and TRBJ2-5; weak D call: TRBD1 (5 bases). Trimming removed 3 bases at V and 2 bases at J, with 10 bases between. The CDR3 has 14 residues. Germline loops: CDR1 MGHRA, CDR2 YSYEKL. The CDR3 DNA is TGCGCCAGCAGCCACGGACGGACACAAGAGACCCAGTACTTC. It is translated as CASSHGRTQETQYF.